These T cell receptor beta chains were read from a single sample in a study of a mutant IDH1 vaccine in newly diagnosed glioma. Assay used: immunoSEQ multiplex PCR; TCRdb lists only in-frame clones, some missing. The sample contains around 56,000 clones, approximately 82% of which appear only once. No cognate antigen is known for these TCRs. Sequenced here: PBMCs, sampled from a glioma patient whose treatment included an IDH1 peptide vaccine. The receptor set was obtained from a woman aged 18-29 years with glioma. Some clones in this sample may be carry-over from other donors' samples. Both conserved end residues are part of each CDR3. Each record gives: D gene, J gene, clone size, V gene, CDR3 protein, CDR3 DNA. D genes are given only for firm matches. Some rows have no size entry. The others give once, few or many, or a class for an expanded clone.

TRBD1	TRBJ1-2	.	TRBV4-1	CASSRSTGEGYGYTF	TGCGCCAGCAGCCGATCCACAGGGGAGGGATATGGCTACACCTTC
.	TRBJ2-5	once	TRBV5-1	CASRYRVSQETQYF	TGCGCCAGCAGGTACAGGGTTAGCCAAGAGACCCAGTACTTC
.	TRBJ1-1	.	TRBV7-8	CASTKEGRNTEAFF	TGTGCCAGCACCAAGGAGGGGAGGAACACTGAAGCTTTCTTT
.	TRBJ1-2	.	TRBV9	CASSVGGGSPHTF	.
TRBD1	TRBJ1-2	.	TRBV29-1	CSVNIGQGGYGYTF	TGCAGCGTTAACATAGGACAGGGAGGCTATGGCTACACCTTC
.	TRBJ2-5	.	TRBV7-9	CASSLGRGLETQYF	TGTGCCAGCAGCCTGGGACGGGGGTTGGAGACCCAGTACTTC
TRBD1	TRBJ1-2	many	TRBV6-1	CASREIGTGEGYTF	TGTGCCAGCAGGGAGATCGGGACAGGGGAGGGCTACACCTTC
.	TRBJ2-3	.	TRBV19	CASRADSTDTQYF	TGTGCCAGTAGAGCAGACAGCACAGATACGCAGTATTTT
TRBD1	TRBJ1-1	.	TRBV7-2	CASSLAPTGGAEAFF	TGTGCCAGCAGCTTAGCGCCGACAGGGGGGGCTGAAGCTTTCTTT
TRBD1	TRBJ2-7	.	TRBV4-2	CASRVGQGGYEQYF	TGTGCCAGCAGAGTGGGACAGGGGGGTTACGAGCAGTACTTC